The 15 T cell receptor beta chains listed next were all sequenced from one sample in a study of neurological immune-mediated disorders (dated by TCRdb to about 2019). The library came from 5' RACE. The data were produced on an Illumina HiSeq 2500. The raw public reads went through TCRdb reprocessing: fastp at Q25, MiXCR clone calling, in-frame beta chains kept. Every entry covers one CDR3 protein and lists the most common genes and DNA from its rows. This sample lists 25,000 to 35,000 distinct CDR3 sequences; more than 10% were detected once. The ten biggest clones cover roughly 5.6% of the sample. The time point label for this specimen denotes: technical triplicate 2. The specimen was CD4+ T cells from blood. The receptors here all came from a female donor with HTLV-1-associated myelopathy (HAM/TSP).

This clonotype was detected ten times or more. V and J are TRBV6-5 and TRBJ2-1; 11 bases are shared with TRBD2. Germline CDR1 MNHEY, CDR2 SVGAGI. With 5 bases clipped from V and 5 bases from J, the junction kept 5 bases outside the gene matches. The CDR3 runs 15 residues. The CDR3 sequence: CASSQTGLADNEQFF. The CDR3 DNA reads TGTGCCAGCAGTCAGACGGGACTAGCGGACAATGAGCAGTTCTTC.

This clonotype appeared many times. The V gene is TRBV28, the J gene TRBJ2-3; D is perhaps TRBD2 (5 bases). This CDR3 contains 12 residues. Germline V lookup: CDR1 MDHEN, CDR2 SYDVKM. The germline V and J ends were trimmed by 5 bases and 5 bases, with 8 bases remaining between them. CDR3 loop: CASSRGQDTQYF. CDR3 in DNA: TGTGCCAGCAGTCGAGGGCAAGATACGCAGTATTTT.

This clonotype was seen repeatedly, ten times or more. The chain joins TRBV3-1 to TRBJ2-5; no reliable D call. The CDR3 loop spans 13 amino acids. CDR1 and CDR2 (germline): LGHDT, YNNKEL (reference sequence). V was clipped by 4 bases and J by 1 base, with 7 bases between them. CDR3 coding DNA: TGTGCCAGCAGCCGTTCCCTCCAAGAGACCCAGTACTTC. Its translation: CASSRSLQETQYF.

This clonotype was found many times. The chain carries TRBV20-1 and TRBJ2-3, with D perhaps matching TRBD1 or TRBD2 (5 bases each). The CDR3 has 13 amino acids. V lost 2 bases, J lost 5 bases, and 11 bases lay in between. Germline lookup yields CDR1 DFQATT and CDR2 SNEGSKA (reference sequence). This chain's CDR3 is CSARTGARDTQYF. CDR3 sequence (DNA): TGCAGTGCTAGAACCGGGGCGCGAGATACGCAGTATTTT.

This clonotype has ten or more counts. The chain recombines TRBV5-6 with TRBJ1-2; D unresolved. V lost 5 bases, J lost 4 bases, and 9 bases lay in between. The CDR3 totals 12 residues. From germline, CDR1 is SGHDT and CDR2 YYEEEE. CDR3 sequence reads: CASSQTGYGYTF. The CDR3 region has the DNA TGTGCCAGCAGTCAGACCGGCTATGGCTACACCTTC.

There are many counts of this clonotype. The rearrangement joins TRBV29-1 to TRBJ1-2; D remains unclear. The CDR3 consists of 12 residues. The germline V gene has CDR1 SQVTM and CDR2 ANQGSEA. Trimming took off 6 bases at V and 6 bases at J, with 14 bases between the two ends. CDR3 sequence (DNA): TGCAGCGTCTTAAGTCTGAGGAATGGCTACACCTTC. It specifies CSVLSLRNGYTF.

V is TRBV28 and J is TRBJ1-5, with TRBD1 matching 7 bases. This CDR3 comprises 16 residues. J gave up 4 bases and V 6 bases, and 12 bases lay outside the gene matches. The germline V gene has CDR1 MDHEN and CDR2 SYDVKM. CDR3 sequence: CASRALYGTANQPQHF. CDR3 nucleotide sequence: TGTGCCAGCAGGGCTCTGTACGGGACAGCGAATCAGCCCCAGCATTTT.

This clonotype ranks as medium-sized. The CDR3 region has the DNA TGTGCCAGCAGCCAAGAGCGGGGGTCGCACGAGCAGTACTTC. Translated, it gives CASSQERGSHEQYF. V usage is TRBV3-1 and J usage is TRBJ2-7; 7 nucleotides line up with TRBD2. Trimming removed 0 bases from V and 5 bases from J; junction bases left unmatched: 4. The germline gives CDR1 LGHDT, CDR2 YNNKEL (reference sequence). This CDR3 has 14 residues.

In this sample, this clonotype turned up many times. The chain employs TRBV20-1 and TRBJ1-2; D gene unclear. Germline CDR1 is DFQATT and CDR2 is SNEGSKA (reference sequence). The length of the CDR3 is 14 residues. V was shortened by 0 bases and J by 5 bases, with 13 bases between the two germline ends. The CDR3 loop reads CSARDSSTEYGYTF. The CDR3 DNA follows: TGCAGTGCTAGAGATAGTAGTACGGAGTATGGCTACACCTTC.

This clonotype was picked up many times. The chain is built from TRBV4-2 and TRBJ2-6, with D possibly being TRBD1 or TRBD2 (5 bases each). The V gene lost 0 bases and the J gene lost 2 bases, with 11 bases spanning the gap. The length of the CDR3 is 17 residues. Germline CDR1 LGHNA, CDR2 YNFKEQ. The chain's CDR3 is CASSQDPGTAGANVLTF. CDR3 nucleotide sequence: TGTGCCAGCAGCCAAGATCCAGGGACGGCTGGGGCCAACGTCCTGACTTTC.

In this sample, this clonotype turned up many times. J is TRBJ1-1 and V is TRBV29-1; a weak D match, TRBD1 (5 bases). The CDR3 contains 13 residues. Germline CDR1 SQVTM, CDR2 ANQGSEA. V lost 6 bases, J lost 4 bases, and 15 bases lay in between. In DNA, the CDR3 is TGCAGCGTACTCCCGGGGGGGAGCACTGAAGCTTTCTTT. Translating gives CSVLPGGSTEAFF.

This clonotype has a count of ten or more. The chain carries TRBV7-3 and TRBJ2-1; the match to TRBD2 covers 11 bases. Germline V gene data show CDR1 as SGHTA and CDR2 as FQGTGA. The CDR3 loop spans 16 amino acids. V dropped 2 bases and J dropped 7; count of bases not matched to a gene: 7. Here the CDR3 reads CASSLSRVAGGNEQFF. The CDR3 DNA reads TGTGCCAGCAGCTTATCCAGGGTAGCGGGGGGGAATGAGCAGTTCTTC.

This clonotype was counted a single time. This rearrangement joins TRBV11-2 to TRBJ1-2; no definite D call. From germline, CDR1 is SGHAT and CDR2 FQNNGV. CDR3 length: 15 residues. Trimming removed 6 bases from V and 1 base from J, with 15 bases in between. CDR3 nucleotides: TGTGCCAGCAGTTTGTGCCGCAGCGTTAACTATGGCTACACCTTC. Residues: CASSLCRSVNYGYTF.

The table lists this clonotype with a count of one. Since no conserved phenylalanine or tryptophan closes the CDR3, a read error is the likely cause. The V call is TRBV7-2, the J call TRBJ1-2, with 10 bases fitting TRBD1. The junction had 4 bases not matched to a gene; V was cut back by 1 base and J by 5 bases. The germline CDR1 and CDR2 sequences are SGHTA and FQGNSA. This CDR3 is 15 amino acids long. The CDR3 is CASSLGGTGAYGYTL. The CDR3 DNA reads as TGTGCCAGCAGCTTAGGGGGGACAGGGGCATATGGCTACACCTTA.

CDR3 DNA sequence: TGTTCTATCAGTTACCCCAACAGGGAGAAGTACGAGCAGTACTTC. Translation: CSISYPNREKYEQYF. This chain links TRBV6-6 with TRBJ2-7; D possibly corresponds to TRBD1 (6 bases). Germline V gives CDR1 MNHNY, CDR2 SVGAGI (reference sequence). The CDR3 is made up of 15 amino acids.